This is a list of T cell receptor beta chains from one sample in a study of blood T cell repertoires in COVID-19. Profiling relied on immunoSEQ multiplex PCR, and the TCRdb table lists in-frame clones only, not all of them. The profile covers roughly 100,000 clones, with around 90% appearing a single time and 3% to 3.5% taken by the ten largest. Material: peripheral blood. The receptors derive from a man aged 50-59 years in a cohort sampled during active COVID-19. Both conserved end residues are part of each CDR3. Fields, in order: V gene, J gene, clone size, D gene, CDR3 DNA, CDR3 protein. D genes are given only for firm matches. Some rows mark clone size as missing; the rest say once, few, many or name a class of expanded clone.

>TRBV15|TRBJ2-3|NA|NA
TGTGCCACCAGCATGAGGAGCACAGATACGCAGTATTTT
CATSMRSTDTQYF
>TRBV7-9|TRBJ1-1|NA|NA
TGTGCCAGCAGCTCGGGGGTTGAAGCTTTCTTT
CASSSGVEAFF
>TRBV10-3|TRBJ1-4|NA|TRBD1
TGTGCCATCCGAGGACAGGGGAATGAAAAACTGTTTTTT
CAIRGQGNEKLFF
>TRBV11-3|TRBJ2-1|NA|NA
TGTGCCAGCAGCGGCAGGGGCAGCTCCTACAATGAGCAGTTCTTC
CASSGRGSSYNEQFF
>TRBV5-6|TRBJ1-6|NA|NA
TGTGCCAGCAGACTGGGGCAGCGCGACAATTCACCCCTCCACTTT
CASRLGQRDNSPLHF
>TRBV25-1|TRBJ1-2|NA|NA
TGTGCCAGCAGTTTGCGAAGCTATGGCTACACCTTC
CASSLRSYGYTF
>TRBV6-6|TRBJ2-1|NA|NA
TGTGCCAGCAGTTACTCAAGGACTCCTGAGCAGTTCTTC
CASSYSRTPEQFF
>TRBV11-1|TRBJ1-1|NA|NA
TGTGCCAGCAGCCTACCCTCGGCTGAAGCTTTCTTT
CASSLPSAEAFF
>TRBV18|TRBJ2-3|NA|TRBD2
TGTGCCAGCTCACCCTTCGCCGGGGGGGCAGATACGCAGTATTTT
CASSPFAGGADTQYF
>TRBV5-1|TRBJ2-7|NA|NA
TGCGCCAGCAGCTTGGCACTCCCCGGGTACTACGAGCAGTACTTC
CASSLALPGYYEQYF
>TRBV9|TRBJ1-1|NA|NA
TGTGCCAGCAGCGTAGACTGGAACACTGAAGCTTTCTTT
CASSVDWNTEAFF
>TRBV5-1|TRBJ1-4|NA|NA
TGCGCCAGCAGCTCGGGACTAAAAGGGGGTCCTCCGAATGAAAAACTGTTTTTT
CASSSGLKGGPPNEKLFF
>TRBV6-5|TRBJ1-2|NA|NA
TGTGCCAGCAGTCAGGGGAACTATGGCTACACCTTC
CASSQGNYGYTF
>TRBV5-1|TRBJ1-2|NA|NA
TGCGCCAGCAGCTTTGGTCAGGGAGGAGGCTACACCTTC
CASSFGQGGGYTF
>TRBV27|TRBJ1-5|NA|TRBD1
TGTGCCAGCAGTCCCGGACAGGGTGGCAATCAGCCCCAGCATTTT
CASSPGQGGNQPQHF
>TRBV28|TRBJ1-1|NA|NA
TGTGCCACAAGGACAGTAATGAACACTGAAGCTTTCTTT
CATRTVMNTEAFF
>TRBV5-1|TRBJ1-2|NA|NA
TGCGCCAGCAGCTCGACCACTATAGGGGCCAACTATGGCTACACCTTC
CASSSTTIGANYGYTF
>TRBV5-4|TRBJ1-1|few|TRBD1
TGTGCCAGCAGCCTAGGAGGGGCAGGGGGCCCCACTGAAGCTTTCTTT
CASSLGGAGGPTEAFF
>TRBV5-1|TRBJ1-1|NA|NA
TGCGCCAGCAGCTCGGGGGTCGGGGGCACTGAAGCTTTCTTT
CASSSGVGGTEAFF
>TRBV5-1|TRBJ1-5|NA|TRBD1
TGCGCCAGCAGCTTACAGGGACAGATGAATCAGCCCCAGCATTTT
CASSLQGQMNQPQHF
>TRBV2|TRBJ1-3|NA|NA
TGTGCCAGCATCCCTCCCGGCGGACTCTCTGGAAACACCATATATTTT
CASIPPGGLSGNTIYF
>TRBV4-1|TRBJ2-7|once|TRBD1
TGCGCCAGCAGCCCCCAGAGTGGCCCGGGACAGGGGAGCTCCTACGAGCAGTACTTC
CASSPQSGPGQGSSYEQYF
>TRBV7-2|TRBJ2-5|NA|TRBD1
TGTGCCAGCAGCCCGGACAGGGGGCCGGAGACCCAGTACTTC
CASSPDRGPETQYF
>TRBV19|TRBJ1-2|NA|TRBD1
TGTGCCAGTAATTCAGCAGGGGGCGTCCCTGGCTACACCTTC
CASNSAGGVPGYTF